Shown below are 14 T cell receptor beta chains from a single sample sequenced in a study of PD-L1 blockade in urothelial cancer. Noted time point: peripheral blood 6 weeks after treatment start. Profiling relied on immunoSEQ multiplex PCR, and the TCRdb table lists in-frame clones only, not all of them. The sample includes over 100,000 clones, 80% to 95% of them seen just once. The sample consisted of PBMCs, taken around atezolizumab (anti-PD-L1) treatment. The source is a man aged 60 to 75 with urothelial cancer.

The rearrangement joins TRBV9 to TRBJ2-1, with 9 bases identical to TRBD2. This CDR3 spans 16 amino acids. Germline CDR1 SGDLS, CDR2 YYNGEE. V lost 3 bases to trimming and J lost 4 bases; unmatched junction nucleotides: 8. This chain's CDR3 is CASSEPAGGPYNEQFF. CDR3 bases: TGTGCCAGCAGCGAGCCGGCGGGGGGGCCATACAATGAGCAGTTCTTC.

The chain carries TRBV18 and TRBJ2-3, with TRBD2 matching 15 bases. This CDR3 region has 17 residues. V dropped 3 bases and J dropped 2; count of bases not matched to a gene: 3. Germline V gene data show CDR1 as KGHSH and CDR2 as LQKENI. CDR3 amino acids: CASSPGTSGGNTDTQYF. The CDR3 DNA follows: TGTGCCAGCTCACCGGGGACTAGCGGGGGGAACACAGATACGCAGTATTTT.

The V gene is TRBV18, the J gene TRBJ2-1; D might be TRBD1 (5 bases). The germline CDR1 and CDR2 sequences are KGHSH and LQKENI. The CDR3 loop spans 15 amino acids. The V and J ends lost 8 bases and 2 bases respectively, with 16 bases between them. The CDR3 is CASGQGLRAYNEQFF. DNA of the CDR3: TGTGCCAGCGGGCAGGGCCTTAGGGCCTACAATGAGCAGTTCTTC. The full variable domain, in which reference TRBV18 and TRBJ2-1 provide the parts outside the CDR3, is NAGVMQNPRHLVRRRGQEARLRCSPMKGHSHVYWYRQLPEEGLKFMVYLQKENIIDESGMPKERFSAEFPKEGPSILRIQQVVRGDSAAYFCASGQGLRAYNEQFFGPGTRLTVL.

The rearrangement uses TRBV11-2 and TRBJ2-7, with D unresolved. Germline V gene lookup returns CDR1 SGHAT and CDR2 FQNNGV. The CDR3 consists of 14 residues. Trimming stripped 2 bases from V and 0 bases from J, with 8 bases between. The CDR3 protein is CASSLTVDSYEQYF. CDR3 sequence (DNA): TGTGCCAGCAGCTTAACTGTCGACTCCTACGAGCAGTACTTC. Looking up the rest from reference TRBV11-2 and TRBJ2-7 gives the full variable domain: EAGVAQSPRYKIIEKRQSVAFWCNPISGHATLYWYQQILGQGPKLLIQFQNNGVVDDSQLPKDRFSAERLKGVDSTLKIQPAKLEDSAVYLCASSLTVDSYEQYFGPGTRLTVT.

This rearrangement joins TRBV19 to TRBJ2-2, with 8 bases lining up with TRBD2. Germline lookup yields CDR1 LNHDA and CDR2 SQIVND (reference sequence). This CDR3 has 15 amino acids. Trimming cost V 9 bases and J 5 bases; bases outside gene matches: 11. Written as DNA, the CDR3 is TGTGCCAGCAAAGAAGGTAGCGGGATTACCGGGGAGCTGTTTTTT. Its translation is CASKEGSGITGELFF.

J is TRBJ1-2 and V is TRBV9; D is undetermined. Germline V CDR1 and CDR2: SGDLS, YYNGEE. Trimming stripped 0 bases from V and 8 bases from J, with 5 bases between. CDR3 length equals 11 residues. CDR3 in DNA: TGTGCCAGCAGCGTAGACGGGGGCTACACCTTC. It encodes CASSVDGGYTF. Variable domain in full (rest from reference TRBV9 and TRBJ1-2): DSGVTQTPKHLITATGQRVTLRCSPRSGDLSVYWYQQSLDQGLQFLIQYYNGEERAKGNILERFSAQQFPDLHSELNLSSLELGDSALYFCASSVDGGYTFGSGTRLTVV.

This chain connects TRBV4-3 to TRBJ2-2; no firm D call. CDR3 length: 15 amino acids. The V and J ends lost 1 base and 4 bases respectively, with 10 bases between them. Germline CDR1 is LGHNA and CDR2 is YSLEER. The CDR3 DNA reads TGCGCCAGCAGCCAAGTACAGATCGGCACCGGGGAGCTGTTTTTT. Its protein product is CASSQVQIGTGELFF.

This chain links TRBV6-7 with TRBJ2-7; 7 nucleotides agree with TRBD2. TRBV6-7 is classed as an ORF, of uncertain function. There are 15 residues in the CDR3. V was pared by 10 bases and J by 2 bases, with 14 bases of the junction left unmatched. The CDR3 region is CANPPGGPPTYEQYF. CDR3 bases: TGTGCCAACCCACCGGGGGGTCCGCCGACCTACGAGCAGTACTTC.

The chain carries TRBV7-8 and TRBJ2-7, with 10 nucleotides matching TRBD1. The germline CDR1 and CDR2 sequences are SGHVS and FQNEAQ. Losses at the gene ends were 5 bases for V and 4 bases for J; bases not matched to a gene: 8. This CDR3 is built from 15 residues. In nucleotides, the CDR3 is TGTGCCAGCAGCCGAATGGGGACAGGGGCATACGAGCAGTACTTC. Translating gives CASSRMGTGAYEQYF. Full variable domain (rest looked up from reference TRBV7-8 and TRBJ2-7): GAGVSQSPRYKVAKRGQDVALRCDPISGHVSLFWYQQALGQGPEFLTYFQNEAQLDKSGLPSDRFFAERPEGSVSTLKIQRTQQEDSAVYLCASSRMGTGAYEQYFGPGTRLTVT.

The chain carries TRBV5-6 and TRBJ2-2; D possibly corresponds to TRBD2 (6 bases). This CDR3 has 16 residues. CDR1 is SGHDT, CDR2 YYEEEE, per germline. Trimming stripped 2 bases from V and 2 bases from J, with 13 bases between. The CDR3 reads CASSFTGTRNTGELFF. CDR3 DNA sequence: TGTGCCAGCAGCTTTACCGGGACTCGAAACACCGGGGAGCTGTTTTTT.

The J gene is TRBJ1-1, the V gene TRBV5-8; the match to TRBD1 covers 8 bases. With V trimmed by 10 bases and J by 1 base, 6 bases remained unmatched. This CDR3 region has 13 residues. Germline loops: CDR1 SGHTS, CDR2 YDEGEE. The CDR3 DNA follows: TGTGCCGGAGGGGGGACAGGGAACACTGAAGCTTTCTTT. Translated: CAGGGTGNTEAFF.

The chain recombines TRBV7-3 with TRBJ2-7, with 9 nucleotides matching TRBD1. This CDR3 comprises 15 residues. V dropped 5 bases and J dropped 3; count of bases not matched to a gene: 8. The germline CDR1 and CDR2 sequences are SGHTA and FQGTGA. CDR3: CASSTSGTGFYEQYF. The CDR3 DNA reads TGTGCCAGCAGCACTTCCGGGACAGGGTTCTACGAGCAGTACTTC.

CDR3 in amino acids: CAWSAARTSQYEQYF. The CDR3 nucleotides are TGTGCCTGGAGCGCCGCCCGGACAAGCCAGTACGAGCAGTACTTC. The V and J genes are TRBV30 and TRBJ2-7; tentatively, D is TRBD1 (5 bases). Per the germline V gene, CDR1 is GTSNPN and CDR2 is SVGIG (reference sequence). This CDR3 has 15 amino acids. V lost 3 bases and J lost 4, with 19 bases in between.

This chain connects TRBV18 to TRBJ1-3, with TRBD1 matching 7 bases. V shed 1 base and J 5 bases; nucleotides not matched to a gene: 8. CDR3 length: 16 amino acids. Germline CDR1 is KGHSH and CDR2 is LQKENI. CDR3 DNA sequence: TGTGCCAGCTCACCACAAGGGACAGCCTCCAGAAACACCATATATTTT. This sequence encodes CASSPQGTASRNTIYF.